This TCR beta chain came from a study of shared clonotypes between healthy human individuals. Findings of the study overall: Generally, naive subsets (rather than memory subsets) showed larger estimated richness. For sorted subsets, rarefaction showed incomplete sequencing despite large depth. An expected dependence of interdonor clonotype sharing on sequencing depth was noted.

Evenly divided among several immunoSEQ plates was the genomic DNA of each subset. Sequenced by immunoSEQ multiplex PCR; TCRdb stores in-frame clones only, minus some. The sample contains a few hundred thousand clones, around 97% of which appear only once. Note on this clone: Its antigen is not known.

The sequencing sample was made of naive CD4+ T cells sorted from blood. The subset was: CD45RA+ positively selected. This sequence was found in a woman aged 30 to 39 in good health.

CDR3 sequence: CASSFTGSTEAFF. For the CDR3, the DNA is TGTGCCAGCAGTTTTACCGGTAGCACTGAAGCTTTCTTT. The chain combines TRBV28 with TRBJ1-1, with D uncertain. Germline V gene sequence: CDR1 MDHEN, CDR2 SYDVKM. The CDR3 covers 13 residues. V was cut by 3 bases and J by 4 bases, with 9 bases left in between.